This T cell receptor beta chain came from a study of T cells in localized non-small cell lung cancer. Sequencing was performed with immunoSEQ multiplex PCR; in TCRdb, only in-frame clones are kept and a portion is missing. The top ten hold about 27% of the sample, which has roughly 3,500 clones, about 26% seen once. By share, this clone ranks as medium-sized. There are 14 residues in the CDR3. Looked up from germline, CDR1 is LGHNT and CDR2 is FRNRAP. The rearrangement uses TRBV12-5 and TRBJ2-2, with 8 bases matching TRBD1. The specimen was lung tumor tissue, collected before any cancer treatment. This receptor was obtained from a woman aged 40-75 years with stage I lung adenocarcinoma. Written as DNA, the CDR3 is TGTGCCACCACGAACAGGGGGGAAACCGGGGAGCTGTTTTTT. This translates into CATTNRGETGELFF.